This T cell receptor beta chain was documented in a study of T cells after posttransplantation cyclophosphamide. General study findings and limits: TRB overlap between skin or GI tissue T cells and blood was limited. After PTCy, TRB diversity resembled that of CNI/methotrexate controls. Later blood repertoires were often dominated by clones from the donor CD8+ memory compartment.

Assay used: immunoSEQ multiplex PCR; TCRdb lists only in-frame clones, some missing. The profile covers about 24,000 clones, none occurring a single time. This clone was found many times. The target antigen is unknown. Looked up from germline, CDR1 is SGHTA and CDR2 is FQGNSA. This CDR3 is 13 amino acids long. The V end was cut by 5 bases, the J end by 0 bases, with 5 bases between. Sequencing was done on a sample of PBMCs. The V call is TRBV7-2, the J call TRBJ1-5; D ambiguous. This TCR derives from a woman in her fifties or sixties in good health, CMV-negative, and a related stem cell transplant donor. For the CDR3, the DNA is TGTGCCAGCAGCGAGAGTAGCAATCAGCCCCAGCATTTT. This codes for CASSESSNQPQHF.